This TCR beta chain was profiled in a study of blood T cell repertoires in COVID-19. Whole-study context: The origin of the acute and convalescent COVID-19 samples was the United States, Italy and Spain. Sample material is recorded as cDNA or gDNA derived from T cells, B-cell-depleted T cells, or PBMCs.

The Seattle patients joined while their infection was active and were tracked longitudinally afterward. Germline-derived CDR1 and CDR2 are SGHDT and YYEEEE. CDR3 length: 15 amino acids. V gave up 4 bases and J gave up 6 bases; unmatched junction bases: 11. Here immunoSEQ multiplex PCR was the method, and the copy in TCRdb shows in-frame clones only, minus some. The table has 100,000 to 150,000 clones, around 89% seen once; the top ten hold approximately 4.5%. This TCR was sampled from a man in his sixties with COVID-19, enrolled during active disease. The sequencing sample was made of peripheral blood. J is TRBJ2-3 and V is TRBV5-6, with 7 positions matching TRBD2. The CDR3 DNA reads TGTGCCAGCAGCCAAGGGGCGGTGCGGGGGGATACGCAGTATTTT. Translation: CASSQGAVRGDTQYF.